A single sample is the source of the 2 T cell receptor beta chains below, sequenced in a study of beta chain features in type 1 diabetes. Study-level points and caveats: Type 1 diabetes patients had moderately but significantly shorter TCRB CDR3s in all four CD4+ subsets.

The antigens for these receptors are not known. Isolated RNA was reverse transcribed in full, so expressed TCRB transcripts were sequenced. Generated by immunoSEQ multiplex PCR, the TCRdb table keeps only in-frame clones and is missing some. The sample has about 160,000 clones; about a tenth are singletons. The sample comprised central memory CD4+ T cells from blood. Source of these receptors: a young man with type 1 diabetes.

The V and J genes are TRBV6-4 and TRBJ1-5; no clear D. The CDR3 extends over 15 amino acids. V dropped 5 bases and J dropped 2 bases, with 13 bases sitting between them. The germline CDR1 and CDR2 sequences are MRHNA and SNTAGT. CDR3 coding DNA: TGTGCCAGCAGTCCCTCGGGTAATCGCAATCAGCCCCAGCATTTT. It codes for CASSPSGNRNQPQHF.

The chain is built from TRBV6-6 and TRBJ2-7; 8 positions agree with TRBD2. Germline CDR1 is MNHNY and CDR2 is SVGAGI (reference sequence). CDR3 length: 14 residues. Trimming took 4 bases from V and 4 from J; bases not matched to a gene: 6. CDR3 coding DNA: TGTGCCAGCAGTTCCCCGACTAGCGAGTACGAGCAGTACTTC. Translation: CASSSPTSEYEQYF.